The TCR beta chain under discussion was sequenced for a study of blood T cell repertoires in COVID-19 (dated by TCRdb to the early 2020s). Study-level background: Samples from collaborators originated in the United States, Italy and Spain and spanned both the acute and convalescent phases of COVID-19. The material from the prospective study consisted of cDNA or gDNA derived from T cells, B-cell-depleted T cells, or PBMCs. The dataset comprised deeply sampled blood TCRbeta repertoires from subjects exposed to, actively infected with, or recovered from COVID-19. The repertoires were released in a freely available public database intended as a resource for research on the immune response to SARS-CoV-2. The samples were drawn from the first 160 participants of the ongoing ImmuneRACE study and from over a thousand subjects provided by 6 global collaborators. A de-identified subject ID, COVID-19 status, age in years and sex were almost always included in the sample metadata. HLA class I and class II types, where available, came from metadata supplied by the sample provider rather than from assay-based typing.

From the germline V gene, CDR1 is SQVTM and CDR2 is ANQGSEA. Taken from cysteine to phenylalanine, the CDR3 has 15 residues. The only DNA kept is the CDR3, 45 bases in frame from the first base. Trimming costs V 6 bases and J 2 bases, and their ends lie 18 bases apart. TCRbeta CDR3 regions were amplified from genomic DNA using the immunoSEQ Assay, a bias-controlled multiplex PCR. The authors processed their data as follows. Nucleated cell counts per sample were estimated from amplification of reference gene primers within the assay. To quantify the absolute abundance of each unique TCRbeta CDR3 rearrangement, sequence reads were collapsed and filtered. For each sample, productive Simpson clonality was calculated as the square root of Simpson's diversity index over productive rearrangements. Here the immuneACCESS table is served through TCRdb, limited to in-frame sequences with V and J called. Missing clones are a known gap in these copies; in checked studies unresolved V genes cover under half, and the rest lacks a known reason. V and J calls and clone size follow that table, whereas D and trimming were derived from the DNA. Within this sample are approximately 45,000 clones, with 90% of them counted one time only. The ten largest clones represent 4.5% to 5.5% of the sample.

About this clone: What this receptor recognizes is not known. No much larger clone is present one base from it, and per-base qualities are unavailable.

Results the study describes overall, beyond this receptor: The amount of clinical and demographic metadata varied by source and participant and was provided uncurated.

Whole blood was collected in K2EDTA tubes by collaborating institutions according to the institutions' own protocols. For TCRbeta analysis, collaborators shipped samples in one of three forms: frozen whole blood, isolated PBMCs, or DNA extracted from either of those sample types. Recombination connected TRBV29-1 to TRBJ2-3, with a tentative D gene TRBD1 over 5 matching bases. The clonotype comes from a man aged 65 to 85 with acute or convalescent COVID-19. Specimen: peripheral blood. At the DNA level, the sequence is TGCAGCGTCCCAAGGGGTGGCTCATTCACAGATACGCAGTATTTT. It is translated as CSVPRGGSFTDTQYF.